The count of the clone carrying this T cell receptor beta chain is one. These data come from a study of PD-L1 blockade in urothelial cancer. As for the study in general: Atezolizumab therapy began for patients in the mid-2010s, dosed at 1,200 mg intravenously every 3 weeks. Analysis of blood occurred 3 weeks (second dose) and 6 weeks after treatment start.

Only in-frame clones appear in the TCRdb table, and some are missing; sequencing was by immunoSEQ multiplex PCR. The sample carries tens of thousands of clones, roughly 77% recorded once. Patient disease was locally advanced or metastatic urothelial carcinoma. The TCR sequence derives from a man aged 65 to 85 with urothelial cancer. The material was PBMCs, obtained around atezolizumab (anti-PD-L1) treatment.

CDR3 bases: TGTGCCAGCAGTTACGAGGCAGGGGATGCCTATGGCTACACCTTC. Protein product: CASSYEAGDAYGYTF. The genes are TRBV6-5 and TRBJ1-2; a weak D match, TRBD1 (6 bases). The CDR3 sequence is 15 residues long. Germline assignment: CDR1 MNHEY and CDR2 SVGAGI. Deletions cut 2 bases from V and 4 bases from J, with 14 bases between.